Following are 12 T cell receptor beta chains from one sample sequenced in a study of shared clonotypes between healthy human individuals. TCRdb's table, derived via immunoSEQ multiplex PCR, lists solely in-frame clones and lacks some. The sample consists of about 1 million clones, around 74% of them appearing once. The material sequenced was memory CD4+ T cells sorted from blood. Subset of the sample: CD45RA-negative fraction. These receptors all come from a man aged 18 to 30 in good health.

The sample holds one count of this clone. The rearrangement links TRBV6-6 to TRBJ2-7; TRBD1 is a possible D gene (6 bases). CDR1 and CDR2 from the germline V gene are MNHNY and SVGAGI (reference sequence). V dropped 4 bases and J dropped 6 bases, with 16 bases sitting between them. The CDR3 loop spans 14 amino acids. CDR3 protein: CASSSGTSSPEQYF. In DNA, the CDR3 is TGTGCCAGCAGTTCCGGGACATCTTCCCCCGAGCAGTACTTC.

The chain employs TRBV4-1 and TRBJ2-5, with a tentative D call TRBD1 (6 bases). The ends were cut back, 1 base at V and 5 bases at J, with 17 bases in the middle. The CDR3 totals 16 residues. Germline V lookup: CDR1 MGHRA, CDR2 YSYEKL. The CDR3 sequence is CASSQGTGTPAETQYF. CDR3 bases: TGCGCCAGCAGCCAAGGGACCGGGACACCCGCGGAGACCCAGTACTTC.

This clone came up a few times. The V and J genes are TRBV5-4 and TRBJ1-6; D unresolved. Trimming left V 4 bases short and J 7 bases short, with 9 bases between. There are 13 residues in the CDR3. The germline gives CDR1 SGHNT, CDR2 YYREEE (reference sequence). CDR3 in DNA: TGTGCCAGCAGCGACCAGACGAATTCACCCCTCCACTTT. It encodes CASSDQTNSPLHF.

The V and J genes are TRBV5-1 and TRBJ1-2, with D tentatively TRBD1 (5 bases). The CDR3 sequence is 17 residues long. Germline CDR1 SGHRS, CDR2 YFSETQ. Trimming removed 4 bases from V and 0 bases from J, with 19 bases in between. The CDR3 here is CASSDDSRLLANYGYTF. As DNA, the CDR3 is TGCGCCAGCAGCGACGACAGTCGACTCTTAGCTAACTATGGCTACACCTTC. The variable domain in full, with the rest retrieved from reference TRBV5-1 and TRBJ1-2, is KAGVTQTPRYLIKTRGQQVTLSCSPISGHRSVSWYQQTPGQGLQFLFEYFSETQRNKGNFPGRFSGRQFSNSRSEMNVSTLELGDSALYLCASSDDSRLLANYGYTFGSGTRLTVV.

J is TRBJ2-7 and V is TRBV5-4; D ambiguous. The V gene lost 2 bases and the J gene lost 3 bases, with 9 bases spanning the gap. The germline CDR1 and CDR2 sequences are SGHNT and YYREEE (reference sequence). CDR3 length: 13 amino acids. The CDR3 spells CASSLRVGYEQYF. The CDR3 DNA follows: TGTGCCAGCAGCTTAAGGGTAGGCTACGAGCAGTACTTC.

The chain uses TRBV14 and TRBJ2-7; weak D call: TRBD2 (6 bases). Germline V gene data show CDR1 as SGHDN and CDR2 as FVKESK. The CDR3 is 13 residues long. Trimming left V 0 bases short and J 7 bases short, with 10 bases between. The CDR3 region has the DNA TGTGCCAGCAGCCAAGAATTTGGACTAGAGCAGTACTTC. It encodes CASSQEFGLEQYF. Full variable domain (rest looked up from reference TRBV14 and TRBJ2-7): EAGVTQFPSHSVIEKGQTVTLRCDPISGHDNLYWYRRVMGKEIKFLLHFVKESKQDESGMPNNRFLAERTGGTYSTLKVQPAELEDSGVYFCASSQEFGLEQYFGPGTRLTVT.

This chain joins TRBV19 and TRBJ2-3, with 10 bases that match TRBD2. Losses at the gene ends were 5 bases for V and 3 bases for J; bases not matched to a gene: 5. Germline CDR1 LNHDA, CDR2 SQIVND (reference sequence). This CDR3 is built from 15 residues. This CDR3 reads CASSSASGGTDTQYF. DNA of the CDR3: TGTGCCAGTAGTTCGGCTAGCGGGGGAACAGATACGCAGTATTTT.

The table lists this clone with many counts. Other DNA sequences in the sample encode the same CDR3. The chain couples TRBV10-3 to TRBJ2-1; tentatively, D is TRBD1 (6 bases). V lost 10 bases to trimming and J lost 0 bases, with 13 bases between them. Germline CDR1 reads ENHRY; CDR2 reads SYGVKD. This CDR3 contains 14 residues. CDR3 loop: CATEGTSSYNEQFF. CDR3 coding DNA: TGTGCCACCGAGGGGACATCCTCCTACAATGAGCAGTTCTTC.

This chain uses TRBV7-9 with TRBJ1-4; a weak D match, TRBD1 (6 bases). This CDR3 has 16 amino acids. V was clipped by 3 bases and J by 7 bases, with 18 bases between them. CDR1 and CDR2 (germline): SEHNR, FQNEAQ (reference sequence). The CDR3 here is CASSFLTVQGGEKLFF. Written as DNA, the CDR3 is TGTGCCAGCAGCTTTCTTACCGTACAGGGAGGTGAAAAACTGTTTTTT.

The CDR3: CASSSPRDDYEQYF. In DNA form, the CDR3 reads TGCGCCAGCAGCTCCCCCCGGGACGACTACGAGCAGTACTTC. V is TRBV5-1 and J is TRBJ2-7; D possibly uses TRBD1 or TRBD2 (5 bases each). The CDR3 is 14 amino acids. V was shortened by 3 bases and J by 3 bases, with 13 bases between the two germline ends. The germline V gene encodes CDR1 SGHRS and CDR2 YFSETQ.

For this clone: The identical CDR3 is also encoded by other nucleotide sequences in the sample. This rearrangement joins TRBV18 to TRBJ2-3; D call uncertain. This CDR3 comprises 16 residues. Germline CDR1 KGHSH, CDR2 LQKENI. The V gene lost 0 bases and the J gene lost 0 bases, with 10 bases spanning the gap. The CDR3 nucleotides are TGTGCCAGCTCACCACCGGGCACGGCTAGCACAGATACGCAGTATTTT. It specifies CASSPPGTASTDTQYF. The complete variable domain, with remaining parts taken from reference TRBV18 and TRBJ2-3, reads NAGVMQNPRHLVRRRGQEARLRCSPMKGHSHVYWYRQLPEEGLKFMVYLQKENIIDESGMPKERFSAEFPKEGPSILRIQQVVRGDSAAYFCASSPPGTASTDTQYFGPGTRLTVL.

V and J are TRBV9 and TRBJ1-5, with TRBD1 matching over 9 bases. Losses at the gene ends were 5 bases for V and 3 bases for J; bases not matched to a gene: 12. The germline gives CDR1 SGDLS, CDR2 YYNGEE. The CDR3 has 17 residues. The CDR3 nucleotides are TGTGCCAGCAGAGGCCCTAGGGACAGGGTGTCCAATCAGCCCCAGCATTTT. The encoded protein is CASRGPRDRVSNQPQHF.